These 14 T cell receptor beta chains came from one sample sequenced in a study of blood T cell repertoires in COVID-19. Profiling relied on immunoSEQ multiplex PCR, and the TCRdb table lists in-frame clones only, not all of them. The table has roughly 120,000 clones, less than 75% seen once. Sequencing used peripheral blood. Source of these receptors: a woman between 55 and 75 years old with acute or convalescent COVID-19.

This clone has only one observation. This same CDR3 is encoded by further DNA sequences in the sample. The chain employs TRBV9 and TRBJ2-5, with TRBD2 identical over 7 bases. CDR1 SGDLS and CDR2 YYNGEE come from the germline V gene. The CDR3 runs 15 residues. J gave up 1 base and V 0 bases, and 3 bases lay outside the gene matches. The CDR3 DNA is TGTGCCAGCAGCGTAGGGGGGGGACCCCAAGAGACCCAGTACTTC. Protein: CASSVGGGPQETQYF.

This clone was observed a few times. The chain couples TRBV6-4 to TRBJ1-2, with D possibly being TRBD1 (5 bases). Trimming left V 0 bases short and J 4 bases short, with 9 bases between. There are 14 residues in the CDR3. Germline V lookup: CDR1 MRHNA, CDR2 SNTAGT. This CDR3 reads CASSDSSQGYGYTF. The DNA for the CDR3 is TGTGCCAGCAGTGACTCGAGTCAGGGCTATGGCTACACCTTC.

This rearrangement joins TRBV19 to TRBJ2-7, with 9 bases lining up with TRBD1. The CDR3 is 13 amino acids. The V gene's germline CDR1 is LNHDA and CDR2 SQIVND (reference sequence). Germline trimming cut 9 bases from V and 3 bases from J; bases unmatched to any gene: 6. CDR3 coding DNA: TGTGCCAGCGGGACAGGGTTAGTCTACGAGCAGTACTTC. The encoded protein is CASGTGLVYEQYF. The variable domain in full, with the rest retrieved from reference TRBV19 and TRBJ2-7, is DGGITQSPKYLFRKEGQNVTLSCEQNLNHDAMYWYRQDPGQGLRLIYYSQIVNDFQKGDIAEGYSVSREKKESFPLTVTSAQKNPTAFYLCASGTGLVYEQYFGPGTRLTVT.

Here the CDR3 reads CASSVRDRPNDNQPQHF. CDR3 sequence (DNA): TGTGCCAGTAGTGTTCGTGACAGGCCTAATGACAATCAGCCCCAGCATTTT. This sequence joins TRBV19 and TRBJ1-5, with D tentatively TRBD1 (6 bases). V lost 5 bases to trimming and J lost 3 bases, with 20 bases between them. Germline assignment: CDR1 LNHDA and CDR2 SQIVND (reference sequence). The CDR3 covers 17 residues.

Here the CDR3 DNA reads TGTGCCAGCAGTGGGTATAGCACCGGGGAGCTGTTTTTT. Translation gives CASSGYSTGELFF. The chain carries TRBV2 and TRBJ2-2; unclear D gene. This CDR3 comprises 13 residues. V lost 4 bases and J lost 4, with 7 bases in between. CDR1 is SNHLY and CDR2 is FYNNEI in the germline V gene.

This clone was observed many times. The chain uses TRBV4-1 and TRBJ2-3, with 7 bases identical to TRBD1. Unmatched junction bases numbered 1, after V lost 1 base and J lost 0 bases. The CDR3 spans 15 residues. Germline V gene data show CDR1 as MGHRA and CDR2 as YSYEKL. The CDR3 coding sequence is TGCGCCAGCAGCCAAGGACAGGGTAGCACAGATACGCAGTATTTT. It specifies CASSQGQGSTDTQYF.

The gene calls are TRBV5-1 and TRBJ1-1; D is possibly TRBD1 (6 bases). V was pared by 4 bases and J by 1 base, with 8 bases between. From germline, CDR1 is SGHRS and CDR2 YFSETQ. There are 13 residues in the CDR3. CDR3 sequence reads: CASSRQENTEAFF. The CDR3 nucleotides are TGCGCCAGCAGCCGACAGGAGAACACTGAAGCTTTCTTT.

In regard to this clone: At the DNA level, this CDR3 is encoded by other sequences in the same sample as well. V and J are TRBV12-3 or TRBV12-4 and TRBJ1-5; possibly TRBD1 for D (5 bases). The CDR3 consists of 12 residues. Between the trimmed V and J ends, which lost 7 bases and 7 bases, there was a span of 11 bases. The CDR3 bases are TGTGCCAGCACTCAGGGCTCCCAGCCCCAGCATTTT. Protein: CASTQGSQPQHF.

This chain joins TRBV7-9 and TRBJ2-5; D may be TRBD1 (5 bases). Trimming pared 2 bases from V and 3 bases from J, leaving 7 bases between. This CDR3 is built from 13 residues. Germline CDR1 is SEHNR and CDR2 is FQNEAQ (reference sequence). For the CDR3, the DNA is TGTGCCAGCAGCTTAATAGGGGAAGAGACCCAGTACTTC. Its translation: CASSLIGEETQYF.

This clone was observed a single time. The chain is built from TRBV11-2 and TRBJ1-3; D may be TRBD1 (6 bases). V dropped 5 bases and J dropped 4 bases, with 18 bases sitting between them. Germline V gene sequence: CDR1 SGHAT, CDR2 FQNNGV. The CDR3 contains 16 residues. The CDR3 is CASSQQGSWGGNTIYF. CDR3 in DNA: TGTGCCAGCAGCCAACAGGGAAGCTGGGGGGGAAACACCATATATTTT.

The DNA of the CDR3 is TGTGCCAGCAGTTTAAGGACAGGGGGCTTAAGTAGAAATTCACCCCTCCACTTT. It encodes CASSLRTGGLSRNSPLHF. This chain uses TRBV27 with TRBJ1-6; TRBD1 aligns across 11 bases. CDR3 size: 18 residues. The ends lost 2 bases at V and 7 bases at J; junction bases unmatched: 10. Per the germline V gene, CDR1 is MNHEY and CDR2 is SMNVEV (reference sequence).

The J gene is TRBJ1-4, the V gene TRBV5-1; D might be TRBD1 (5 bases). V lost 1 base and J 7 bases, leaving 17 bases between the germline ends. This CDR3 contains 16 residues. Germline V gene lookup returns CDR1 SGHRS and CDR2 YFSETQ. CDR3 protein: CASSLNGPGMGEKLFF. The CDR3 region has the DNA TGCGCCAGCAGCTTGAACGGGCCAGGGATGGGTGAAAAACTGTTTTTT. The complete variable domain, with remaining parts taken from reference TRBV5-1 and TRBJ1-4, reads KAGVTQTPRYLIKTRGQQVTLSCSPISGHRSVSWYQQTPGQGLQFLFEYFSETQRNKGNFPGRFSGRQFSNSRSEMNVSTLELGDSALYLCASSLNGPGMGEKLFFGSGTQLSVL.

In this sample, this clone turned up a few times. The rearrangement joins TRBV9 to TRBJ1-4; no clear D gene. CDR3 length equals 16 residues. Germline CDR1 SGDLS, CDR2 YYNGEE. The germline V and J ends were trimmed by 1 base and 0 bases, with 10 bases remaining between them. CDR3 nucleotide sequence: TGTGCCAGCAGCGTATATCCCGGGTCAACTAATGAAAAACTGTTTTTT. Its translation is CASSVYPGSTNEKLFF. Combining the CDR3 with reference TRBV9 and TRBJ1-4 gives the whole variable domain DSGVTQTPKHLITATGQRVTLRCSPRSGDLSVYWYQQSLDQGLQFLIQYYNGEERAKGNILERFSAQQFPDLHSELNLSSLELGDSALYFCASSVYPGSTNEKLFFGSGTQLSVL.

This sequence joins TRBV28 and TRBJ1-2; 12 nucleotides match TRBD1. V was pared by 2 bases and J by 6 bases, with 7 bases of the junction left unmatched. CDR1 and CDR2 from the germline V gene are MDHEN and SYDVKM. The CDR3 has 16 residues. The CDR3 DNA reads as TGTGCCAGCAGTTTACTTCCCGGGACAGGGGGCGATGGCTACACCTTC. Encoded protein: CASSLLPGTGGDGYTF.